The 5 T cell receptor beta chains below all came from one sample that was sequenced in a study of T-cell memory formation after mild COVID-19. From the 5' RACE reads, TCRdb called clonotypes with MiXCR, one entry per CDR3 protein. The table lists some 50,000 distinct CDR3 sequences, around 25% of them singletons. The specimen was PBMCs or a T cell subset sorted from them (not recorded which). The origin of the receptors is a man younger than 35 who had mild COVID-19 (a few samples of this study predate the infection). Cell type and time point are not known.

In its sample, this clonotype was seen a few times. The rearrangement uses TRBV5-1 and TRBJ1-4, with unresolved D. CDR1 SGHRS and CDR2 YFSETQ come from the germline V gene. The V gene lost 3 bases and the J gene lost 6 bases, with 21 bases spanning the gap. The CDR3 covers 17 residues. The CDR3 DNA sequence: TGCGCCAGCAGCTGGCTGGGGAATCCACGCTGGGATGAAAAACTGTTTTTT. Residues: CASSWLGNPRWDEKLFF.

CDR3 sequence: CASSSGLSYEQYF. As DNA, the CDR3 is TGTGCCAGCAGTTCCGGGCTGTCCTACGAGCAGTACTTC. This chain links TRBV27 with TRBJ2-7; no definite D call. CDR3 length: 13 residues. Per the germline V gene, CDR1 is MNHEY and CDR2 is SMNVEV (reference sequence). Trimming cost V 4 bases and J 1 base, with 8 bases left between them.

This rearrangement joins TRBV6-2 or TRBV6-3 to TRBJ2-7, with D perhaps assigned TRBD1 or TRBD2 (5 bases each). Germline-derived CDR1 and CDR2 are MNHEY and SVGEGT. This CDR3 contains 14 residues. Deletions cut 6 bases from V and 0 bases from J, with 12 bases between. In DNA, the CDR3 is TGTGCCAGCAGCCCCGGGACGGTCTCCTACGAGCAGTACTTC. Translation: CASSPGTVSYEQYF.

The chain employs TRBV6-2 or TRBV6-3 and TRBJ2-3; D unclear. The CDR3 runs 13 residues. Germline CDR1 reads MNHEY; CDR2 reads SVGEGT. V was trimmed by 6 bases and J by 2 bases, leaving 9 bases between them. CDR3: CASSGGFTDTQYF. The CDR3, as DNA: TGTGCCAGCAGCGGTGGGTTCACAGATACGCAGTATTTT.

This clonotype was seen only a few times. The chain's CDR3 is CASRKGGSNSYNEQFF. The CDR3 coding sequence is TGTGCCAGCAGAAAGGGAGGGAGCAACTCCTACAATGAGCAGTTCTTC. This sequence joins TRBV27 and TRBJ2-1, with TRBD2 identical over 7 bases. The CDR3 is 16 amino acids. V was clipped by 6 bases and J by 0 bases; unmatched bases: 8. CDR1 is MNHEY and CDR2 is SMNVEV in the germline V gene (reference sequence).